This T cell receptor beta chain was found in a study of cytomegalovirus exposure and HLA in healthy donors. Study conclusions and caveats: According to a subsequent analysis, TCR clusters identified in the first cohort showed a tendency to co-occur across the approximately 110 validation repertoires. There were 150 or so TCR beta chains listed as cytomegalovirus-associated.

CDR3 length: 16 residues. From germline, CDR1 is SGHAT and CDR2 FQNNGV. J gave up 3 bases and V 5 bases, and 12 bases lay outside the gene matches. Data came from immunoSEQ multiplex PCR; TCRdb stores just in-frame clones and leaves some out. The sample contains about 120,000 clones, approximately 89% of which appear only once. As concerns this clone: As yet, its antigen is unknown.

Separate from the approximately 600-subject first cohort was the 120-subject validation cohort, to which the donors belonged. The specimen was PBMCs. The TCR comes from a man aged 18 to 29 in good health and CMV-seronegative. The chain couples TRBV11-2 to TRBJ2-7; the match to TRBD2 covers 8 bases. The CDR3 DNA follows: TGTGCCAGCAGCCCACAGTGGCGACTAGCGAACTACGAGCAGTACTTC. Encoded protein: CASSPQWRLANYEQYF.